This entry lists 32 T cell receptor beta chains sequenced from one sample in a study of blood T cell repertoires in COVID-19. Generated by immunoSEQ multiplex PCR, the TCRdb table keeps only in-frame clones and is missing some. This sample yields 100,000 or so clones, of which around nine tenths are seen a single time; 3% belongs to the top ten. The sample comprised peripheral blood. All receptors come from a man aged 50 to 59 with active or convalescent COVID-19.

The V gene is TRBV11-2, the J gene TRBJ2-5, with TRBD2 as a possible D gene (6 bases). From germline, CDR1 is SGHAT and CDR2 FQNNGV. This CDR3 is 14 amino acids long. Trimming removed 0 bases at V and 7 bases at J, with 12 bases between. Written as DNA, the CDR3 is TGTGCCAGCAGCTTAGAGGGCTACGGGGGGACCCAGTACTTC. This encodes CASSLEGYGGTQYF.

The CDR3 DNA sequence: TGTGCCAGCAGTAACGGACAGTTGGTTCCCGGGGAGCTGTTTTTT. This codes for CASSNGQLVPGELFF. The J gene is TRBJ2-2, the V gene TRBV6-2 or TRBV6-3; weak D call: TRBD1 (6 bases). Trimming removed 5 bases from V and 6 bases from J, with 16 bases in between. Germline-derived CDR1 and CDR2 are MNHEY and SVGEGT. This CDR3 comprises 15 residues.

The V and J genes are TRBV10-2 and TRBJ1-5; 8 bases agree with TRBD1. After removal of 3 bases from V and 1 base from J, the junction contained 2 bases not matched to a gene. Germline CDR1 and CDR2: WSHSY and SAAADI. The CDR3 extends over 15 amino acids. CDR3 sequence reads: CASSDWTGSNQPQHF. In nucleotides, the CDR3 is TGCGCCAGCAGTGACTGGACAGGGAGCAATCAGCCCCAGCATTTT.

The chain joins TRBV19 to TRBJ1-6, with 8 nucleotides matching TRBD1. V gave up 6 bases and J gave up 7 bases; unmatched junction bases: 5. CDR1 and CDR2 (germline): LNHDA, SQIVND (reference sequence). This CDR3 comprises 14 residues. Here the CDR3 reads CASSSDRENSPLHF. The DNA of the CDR3 is TGTGCCAGTAGCTCGGACAGGGAAAATTCACCCCTCCACTTT. Filled out from reference TRBV19 and TRBJ1-6, the complete variable domain reads DGGITQSPKYLFRKEGQNVTLSCEQNLNHDAMYWYRQDPGQGLRLIYYSQIVNDFQKGDIAEGYSVSREKKESFPLTVTSAQKNPTAFYLCASSSDRENSPLHFGNGTRLTVT.

This chain uses TRBV19 with TRBJ1-3; the D is unclear. CDR1 and CDR2 from the germline V gene are LNHDA and SQIVND (reference sequence). The CDR3 spans 15 residues. The V end lost 3 bases, the J end lost 2 bases, and 11 bases lay between the germline ends. The chain's CDR3 is CASSIGGFPGNTIYF. The CDR3 bases are TGTGCCAGTAGTATTGGCGGCTTTCCTGGAAACACCATATATTTT.

The rearrangement joins TRBV4-1 to TRBJ2-1, with TRBD1 matching 9 bases. This CDR3 has 15 amino acids. Germline assignment: CDR1 MGHRA and CDR2 YSYEKL. V was pared by 3 bases and J by 7 bases, with 7 bases of the junction left unmatched. CDR3 protein: CASSQGTGMRNEQFF. Here the CDR3 DNA reads TGCGCCAGCAGCCAGGGGACAGGGATGAGGAATGAGCAGTTCTTC.

V gene TRBV5-6 combines with J gene TRBJ1-1; D possibly corresponds to TRBD1 (6 bases). Germline lookup yields CDR1 SGHDT and CDR2 YYEEEE. Trimming shortened V by 6 bases and J by 4 bases, and 19 bases separated the two germline ends. The CDR3 length is 15 residues. The DNA for the CDR3 is TGTGCCAGCACCGAACAGGGCCGTGAATCCACTGAAGCTTTCTTT. Translation gives CASTEQGRESTEAFF.

This chain uses TRBV15 with TRBJ2-3, with TRBD2 matching over 7 bases. The V segment lost 1 base and the J segment 2 bases; nucleotides outside the gene matches: 9. The germline V gene encodes CDR1 LNHNV and CDR2 YYDKDF (reference sequence). The CDR3 has 17 amino acids. CDR3 protein: CATSRGVPRGITDTQYF. The CDR3 region has the DNA TGTGCCACCAGCAGAGGGGTTCCGCGGGGGATCACAGATACGCAGTATTTT.

This clone was recorded once. V and J are TRBV6-5 and TRBJ2-1; 8 bases match TRBD2. V lost 4 bases, J lost 7 bases, and 9 bases stayed unmatched. Germline values: CDR1 MNHEY, CDR2 SVGAGI. This CDR3 has 15 amino acids. DNA for the CDR3: TGTGCCAGCAGTTTAAGGCTAGCGGGTTTTAATGAGCAGTTCTTC. Encoded protein: CASSLRLAGFNEQFF.

The chain has TRBV7-6 and TRBJ2-3; D gene ambiguous. Trimming took off 1 base at V and 4 bases at J, with 9 bases between the two ends. The CDR3 is 14 residues long. Germline V gene lookup returns CDR1 SGHVS and CDR2 FNYEAQ. The CDR3 sequence is CASSLGLAPDTQYF. Written as DNA, the CDR3 is TGTGCCAGCAGCTTAGGTTTAGCCCCAGATACGCAGTATTTT.

The CDR3 region has the DNA TGTGCCAGCAGTGGGACACGTGGGACCGGGGAGCTGTTTTTT. This translates into CASSGTRGTGELFF. The V and J genes are TRBV6-4 and TRBJ2-2; tentative D call: TRBD1 (5 bases). This CDR3 contains 14 residues. With 4 bases removed from V and 5 bases from J, the gap between germline ends came to 11 bases. In germline, CDR1 is MRHNA, CDR2 SNTAGT.

Here the CDR3 DNA reads TGTGCCAGCAGCCAGGAGGGACCCCTCGGGGAGCAGTTCTTC. Its protein is CASSQEGPLGEQFF. The rearrangement joins TRBV14 to TRBJ2-1; D is possibly TRBD2 (6 bases). Germline V CDR1 and CDR2: SGHDN, FVKESK. The CDR3 loop spans 14 amino acids. The V gene lost 3 bases and the J gene lost 10 bases, with 16 bases spanning the gap.

This chain connects TRBV9 to TRBJ1-2, with 8 nucleotides matching TRBD1. Germline trimming cut 0 bases from V and 4 bases from J; bases unmatched to any gene: 2. The germline V gene has CDR1 SGDLS and CDR2 YYNGEE. This CDR3 is built from 14 residues. DNA for the CDR3: TGTGCCAGCAGCGTAGAGGACAGGGCCTATGGCTACACCTTC. It is translated as CASSVEDRAYGYTF. The full variable domain, completed using reference TRBV9 and TRBJ1-2, is DSGVTQTPKHLITATGQRVTLRCSPRSGDLSVYWYQQSLDQGLQFLIQYYNGEERAKGNILERFSAQQFPDLHSELNLSSLELGDSALYFCASSVEDRAYGYTFGSGTRLTVV.

The rearrangement links TRBV5-6 to TRBJ1-2; D may be TRBD1 (6 bases). The germline V and J ends were trimmed by 3 bases and 8 bases, with 8 bases remaining between them. This CDR3 region has 11 residues. Germline V lookup: CDR1 SGHDT, CDR2 YYEEEE. CDR3 in amino acids: CASSSTGGYTF. CDR3 sequence (DNA): TGTGCCAGCAGCTCGACAGGCGGCTACACCTTC.

In its sample, this clone was seen a few times. This sequence joins TRBV24-1 and TRBJ2-5, with 10 bases lining up with TRBD1. V shed 4 bases and J 5 bases; nucleotides not matched to a gene: 9. This CDR3 has 16 residues. CDR1 KGHDR and CDR2 SFDVKD come from the germline V gene. The CDR3 here is CATSDSGTGVWETQYF. CDR3 coding DNA: TGTGCCACCAGTGACTCAGGGACAGGGGTTTGGGAGACCCAGTACTTC.

The chain recombines TRBV11-2 with TRBJ2-1; TRBD2 agrees at 9 bases. V dropped 0 bases and J dropped 3; count of bases not matched to a gene: 0. From germline, CDR1 is SGHAT and CDR2 FQNNGV. This CDR3 is 15 amino acids long. CDR3 region: CASSLERGGYNEQFF. The CDR3 nucleotides read TGTGCCAGCAGCTTAGAGCGGGGGGGCTACAATGAGCAGTTCTTC.

This chain joins TRBV28 and TRBJ2-7; D might be TRBD2 (5 bases). V lost 3 bases and J lost 0, with 12 bases in between. The CDR3 totals 15 residues. Germline CDR1 and CDR2: MDHEN and SYDVKM. CDR3 nucleotide sequence: TGTGCCAGCAGTTTGGGAGCGGTAGGCTCCTACGAGCAGTACGTC. Translated: CASSLGAVGSYEQYV.

V gene TRBV10-3 combines with J gene TRBJ2-5; 10 bases line up with TRBD2. CDR3 length equals 15 residues. The ends lost 10 bases at V and 9 bases at J; junction bases unmatched: 17. In germline, CDR1 is ENHRY, CDR2 SYGVKD. The DNA of the CDR3 is TGTGCCACCTCTAGCGGGGGCCCTGAATCCGGGGCCCAGTACTTC. This codes for CATSSGGPESGAQYF.

The chain links TRBV19 to TRBJ2-3, with a tentative D call TRBD1 (6 bases). There are 13 residues in the CDR3. Trimming shortened V by 4 bases and J by 1 base, and 6 bases separated the two germline ends. The germline V gene has CDR1 LNHDA and CDR2 SQIVND (reference sequence). CDR3 bases: TGTGCCAGTAGTACAGGGGGCACAGATACGCAGTATTTT. Its protein product is CASSTGGTDTQYF.

The chain recombines TRBV14 with TRBJ1-1; no reliable D call. V shed 0 bases and J shed 1 base, with 3 bases lying between them. Per germline, CDR1 SGHDN and CDR2 FVKESK. The CDR3 spans 13 residues. The CDR3 DNA follows: TGTGCCAGCAGCCAAGACAGGAACACTGAAGCTTTCTTT. It codes for CASSQDRNTEAFF.

CDR3 in DNA: TGTGCCAGCAGTTTCAACGACAGGGTAGTTTCACCCCTCCACTTT. It codes for CASSFNDRVVSPLHF. The rearrangement joins TRBV28 to TRBJ1-6; 7 positions agree with TRBD1. With 3 bases clipped from V and 9 bases from J, the junction kept 8 bases outside the gene matches. The CDR3 covers 15 residues. CDR1 MDHEN and CDR2 SYDVKM come from the germline V gene.

V gene TRBV6-5 combines with J gene TRBJ1-6, with 7 positions matching TRBD1. This CDR3 comprises 15 residues. V shed 5 bases, J shed 7 bases, and the junction held 8 bases outside the gene matches. From germline, CDR1 is MNHEY and CDR2 SVGAGI. The CDR3 here is CASSQRTGVNSPLHF. DNA for the CDR3: TGTGCCAGCAGTCAACGAACAGGGGTAAATTCACCCCTCCACTTT.

The chain couples TRBV19 to TRBJ1-5, with D possibly matching TRBD1 (6 bases). Germline CDR1 and CDR2: LNHDA and SQIVND (reference sequence). V was trimmed by 7 bases and J by 2 bases, leaving 9 bases between them. The length of the CDR3 is 13 residues. This chain's CDR3 is CASTRQGNQPQHF. For the CDR3, the DNA is TGTGCCAGTACCAGACAGGGCAATCAGCCCCAGCATTTT.

The V gene is TRBV18, the J gene TRBJ1-3; no definite D call. V dropped 2 bases and J dropped 2 bases, with 16 bases sitting between them. Germline assignment: CDR1 KGHSH and CDR2 LQKENI. This CDR3 is built from 17 residues. CDR3 residues: CASSPRRSTIPGNTIYF. CDR3 DNA: TGTGCCAGCTCACCAAGACGGAGCACCATCCCTGGAAACACCATATATTTT.

Points on this clone: Other nucleotide sequences in the sample specify the same CDR3. This rearrangement joins TRBV10-3 to TRBJ1-5, with D uncertain. The length of the CDR3 is 12 residues. The germline gives CDR1 ENHRY, CDR2 SYGVKD. Deletions cut 8 bases from V and 2 bases from J, with 7 bases between. The CDR3 spells CAIGTGNQPQHF. In DNA form, the CDR3 reads TGTGCCATCGGTACAGGCAATCAGCCCCAGCATTTT.

With regard to this clone: Other nucleotide sequences in the sample specify the same CDR3. The chain uses TRBV27 and TRBJ2-2; weak D call: TRBD1 (5 bases). The CDR3 has 14 residues. Germline V lookup: CDR1 MNHEY, CDR2 SMNVEV (reference sequence). The V gene lost 3 bases and the J gene lost 0 bases, with 5 bases spanning the gap. The chain's CDR3 is CASSLTANTGELFF. The CDR3 DNA reads TGTGCCAGCAGTTTGACAGCGAACACCGGGGAGCTGTTTTTT.

J is TRBJ2-2 and V is TRBV3-1 (or the pseudogene TRBV3-2); unclear D gene. Looked up from germline, CDR1 is LGHDT and CDR2 is YNNKEL (reference sequence). This CDR3 has 10 residues. V was trimmed by 8 bases and J by 7 bases, leaving 5 bases between them. CDR3 residues: CASGGGELFF. CDR3 DNA sequence: TGTGCCAGCGGCGGCGGGGAGCTGTTTTTT.

As concerns this clone: Compared with germline, one end of the junction differs, possibly owing to a read error. The V call is TRBV7-9, the J call TRBJ2-7, with a weak D call TRBD1 (5 bases). From germline, CDR1 is SEHNR and CDR2 FQNEAQ (reference sequence). The CDR3 length is 12 residues. For the CDR3, the DNA is TGTGCCAGCAGCTTACAGGGATACGGGCAGTACTTC. Translated: CASSLQGYGQYF.

In DNA, the CDR3 is TGTGCTTCGAGGACAGGGGGTGAAAAACTGTTTTTT. This encodes CASRTGGEKLFF. The chain uses TRBV12-3 or TRBV12-4 and TRBJ1-4; TRBD1 agrees at 10 bases. CDR3 length: 12 residues.

This clone was counted a single time. The gene calls are TRBV11-2 and TRBJ2-7, with 7 bases matching TRBD1. The CDR3 has 15 residues. Losses at the gene ends were 7 bases for V and 1 base for J; bases not matched to a gene: 10. Germline-derived CDR1 and CDR2 are SGHAT and FQNNGV. CDR3: CASTPGAGGSYEQYF. For the CDR3, the DNA is TGTGCCAGCACCCCTGGGGCAGGGGGTTCCTACGAGCAGTACTTC.

The chain is built from TRBV9 and TRBJ1-6, with 10 bases fitting TRBD1. The length of the CDR3 is 17 residues. V lost 0 bases and J lost 8; bases outside the gene matches: 8. Per germline, CDR1 SGDLS and CDR2 YYNGEE. CDR3 amino acids: CASSVAPGQGKDSPLHF. DNA for the CDR3: TGTGCCAGCAGCGTAGCTCCGGGACAGGGGAAGGATTCACCCCTCCACTTT.

This chain joins TRBV28 and TRBJ1-2; 11 bases align to TRBD1. The germline CDR1 and CDR2 sequences are MDHEN and SYDVKM. This CDR3 contains 13 residues. CDR3 nucleotides: TGTGCACTCGCCGGACAGGGGGCCTATGGCTACACCTTC. Its translation: CALAGQGAYGYTF.